This TCR delta chain was found in a study of gamma-delta T cells after stem cell transplantation. TCRdb reprocessed the RT-PCR reads using CATT. Altogether roughly 1,900 delta-chain clones are present, 0.3% to 0.35% being singletons, with the ten largest covering approximately 19%. The sample holds a few counts of this clone. This could be a read error, since a much larger clone is one nucleotide away. Sequencing was carried out using gamma-delta T cells. The clonotype was recovered from a human donor. It is not recorded whose cells these are; they may come from a transplant donor.

The CDR3 is CACDRLKGDTLYSHTDKLIF. CDR3 nucleotides: TGTGCCTGTGACCGACTTAAGGGGGATACGCTATACTCGCACACCGATAAACTCATCTTT. The chain carries TRDV2 and TRDJ1, with 10 bases lining up with TRDD3. After removal of 3 bases from V and 0 bases from J, the junction contained 18 bases not matched to a gene. The CDR3 loop spans 20 amino acids. Germline V lookup: CDR1 GEAIGNYY, CDR2 EKD.